The 7 T cell receptor beta chains in this list originate from one sample, sequenced in a study of cytomegalovirus exposure and HLA in healthy donors. The PCR employed 60 Vbeta primers together with 13 Jbeta primers. The repertoire was sequenced with immunoSEQ multiplex PCR; TCRdb's copy has only in-frame clones and lacks some. The sample has about 160,000 clones, over 80% seen once; the top ten hold less than 2%. The source material was PBMCs. Receptor source: a woman under 30 in good health and CMV-seronegative.

This clone turned up a few times. The chain carries TRBV10-2 and TRBJ1-2, with TRBD1 matching 11 bases. CDR3 size: 13 residues. Germline V gene data show CDR1 as WSHSY and CDR2 as SAAADI. Trimming took 2 bases from V and 10 from J; bases not matched to a gene: 3. Here the CDR3 reads CASSEGTGGNYTF. For the CDR3, the DNA is TGCGCCAGCAGTGAGGGGACAGGGGGAAACTACACCTTC.

The genes are TRBV6-4 and TRBJ2-2, with TRBD1 matching over 9 bases. The germline V gene has CDR1 MRHNA and CDR2 SNTAGT. The CDR3 length is 14 residues. With V trimmed by 6 bases and J by 3 bases, 2 bases remained unmatched. CDR3 loop: CASRRQGDTGELFF. The CDR3 DNA is TGTGCCAGCAGGAGACAGGGGGACACCGGGGAGCTGTTTTTT.

With respect to this clone: One end of the junction varies from germline; a read error may be responsible. The chain couples TRBV5-1 to TRBJ1-2; the match to TRBD1 covers 8 bases. Germline V gene lookup returns CDR1 SGHRS and CDR2 YFSETQ. The CDR3 consists of 14 residues. CDR3 loop: CAGSSNRGSGTYTF. DNA of the CDR3: TGCGCCGGCAGCTCAAACAGGGGGTCGGGGACCTACACCTTC.

CDR3 bases: TGCGCCAGCAGCTCTAGATCCCTCGGAAACACCATATATTTT. This encodes CASSSRSLGNTIYF. The chain is built from TRBV4-1 and TRBJ1-3, with D unclear. In germline, CDR1 is MGHRA, CDR2 YSYEKL. CDR3 length: 14 residues. V lost 5 bases, J lost 4 bases, and 12 bases lay in between.

This chain joins TRBV29-1 and TRBJ1-1, with 7 bases identical to TRBD1. From germline, CDR1 is SQVTM and CDR2 ANQGSEA. The V gene end was trimmed by 7 bases and the J gene end by 3 bases; junction bases not matched to a gene: 2. The CDR3 consists of 11 residues. DNA for the CDR3: TGCAGCGGGGGACAGCACACTGAAGCTTTCTTT. Its protein is CSGGQHTEAFF.

The chain links TRBV7-2 to TRBJ2-5; D gene ambiguous. The J call is uncertain, as TRBJ2-7 better fits the DNA end. Germline lookup yields CDR1 SGHTA and CDR2 FQGNSA. This CDR3 contains 13 residues. CDR3 nucleotide sequence: TGTGCCAGCAGCACCGGGTTGACCTACGAGCAGTACTTC. This encodes CASSTGLTYEQYF.

The chain recombines TRBV6-6 with TRBJ2-7; 7 nucleotides agree with TRBD1. CDR1 is MNHNY, CDR2 SVGAGI, per germline (reference sequence). J gave up 5 bases and V 6 bases, and 13 bases lay outside the gene matches. This CDR3 has 15 residues. CDR3 nucleotide sequence: TGTGCCAGCAGCCCCTGGGCGACAGGGCTCCACGAGCAGTACTTC. Translated, it gives CASSPWATGLHEQYF.